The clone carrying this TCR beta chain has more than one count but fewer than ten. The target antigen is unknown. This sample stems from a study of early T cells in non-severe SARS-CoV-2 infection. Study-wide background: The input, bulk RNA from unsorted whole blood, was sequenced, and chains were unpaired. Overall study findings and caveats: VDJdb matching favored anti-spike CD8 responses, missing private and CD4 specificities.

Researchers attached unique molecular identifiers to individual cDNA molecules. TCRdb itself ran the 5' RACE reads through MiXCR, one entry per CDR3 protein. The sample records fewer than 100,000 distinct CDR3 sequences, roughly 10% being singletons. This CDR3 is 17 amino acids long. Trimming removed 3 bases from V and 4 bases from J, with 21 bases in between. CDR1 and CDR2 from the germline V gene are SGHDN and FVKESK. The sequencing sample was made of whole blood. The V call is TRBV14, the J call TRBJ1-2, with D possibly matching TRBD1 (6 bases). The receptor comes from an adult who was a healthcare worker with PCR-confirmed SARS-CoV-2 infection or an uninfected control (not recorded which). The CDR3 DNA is TGTGCCAGCAGCCACCCGCGGGGGGGCCGGGATCCCTATGGCTACACCTTC. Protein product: CASSHPRGGRDPYGYTF. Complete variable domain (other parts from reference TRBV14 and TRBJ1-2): EAGVTQFPSHSVIEKGQTVTLRCDPISGHDNLYWYRRVMGKEIKFLLHFVKESKQDESGMPNNRFLAERTGGTYSTLKVQPAELEDSGVYFCASSHPRGGRDPYGYTFGSGTRLTVV.